This T cell receptor (beta chain) emerged from a study of blood T cell repertoires in COVID-19. V shed 5 bases and J shed 4 bases, with 8 bases lying between them. The CDR3 sequence is 12 residues long. Germline V lookup: CDR1 MDHEN, CDR2 SYDVKM. Sequencing used immunoSEQ multiplex PCR; TCRdb keeps in-frame clones, though not all of them. In the table there are about 300,000 clones, 89% of which are singletons. The material sequenced was PBMCs or T cells enriched from blood (not recorded which). The chain couples TRBV28 to TRBJ1-2, with a tentative D call TRBD1 (5 bases). The TCR sequence derives from a man aged 60 to 69 who had recovered from COVID-19. For the CDR3, the DNA is TGTGCCAGCAGTACCAGGGCCTATGGCTACACCTTC. It encodes CASSTRAYGYTF.